These 31 T cell receptor beta chains were all obtained from the same sample, sequenced in a study of early T cells in non-severe SARS-CoV-2 infection. In TCRdb, the 5' RACE reads were re-called with MiXCR into one record per CDR3 protein. Found here are about 100,000 distinct CDR3 sequences, around 14% of them singletons; the top ten hold about 2.3%. Source material: whole blood. These receptors were taken from an adult who was a healthcare worker with PCR-confirmed SARS-CoV-2 infection or an uninfected control (not recorded which).

A few counts support this clonotype. CDR3 in DNA: TGTGCCACCGGGACAGCTGCTCTTCGTGCTGAGCAGTTCTTC. It yields the protein CATGTAALRAEQFF. This sequence joins TRBV24-1 and TRBJ2-1; the match to TRBD1 covers 7 bases. CDR1 is KGHDR and CDR2 is SFDVKD in the germline V gene. V was clipped by 9 bases and J by 9 bases; unmatched bases: 13. The CDR3 is 14 amino acids.

This clonotype was counted a few times. V gene TRBV5-6 combines with J gene TRBJ2-3, with 10 bases aligning to TRBD2. CDR1 and CDR2 from the germline V gene are SGHDT and YYEEEE. V shed 2 bases, J shed 0 bases, and the junction held 6 bases outside the gene matches. CDR3 length: 17 amino acids. The CDR3 reads CASSFLGTSASTDTQYF. In nucleotides, the CDR3 is TGTGCCAGCAGCTTTCTCGGGACTAGCGCTAGCACAGATACGCAGTATTTT.

This sequence joins TRBV2 and TRBJ2-4; a weak D match, TRBD1 (5 bases). The ends were cut back, 5 bases at V and 4 bases at J, with 9 bases in the middle. CDR3 size: 13 residues. Germline lookup yields CDR1 SNHLY and CDR2 FYNNEI. CDR3 nucleotides: TGTGCCAGCAGTCCGGCAGGGAAAAACATTCAGTACTTC. This encodes CASSPAGKNIQYF.

The genes are TRBV28 and TRBJ2-3; 7 nucleotides line up with TRBD1. The CDR3 is 14 residues long. The V gene end was trimmed by 5 bases and the J gene end by 5 bases; junction bases not matched to a gene: 7. Germline V lookup: CDR1 MDHEN, CDR2 SYDVKM. This CDR3 reads CASSPTGRGDTQYF. The CDR3 DNA follows: TGTGCCAGCAGTCCGACAGGGAGAGGAGATACGCAGTATTTT. Drawing the rest from reference TRBV28 and TRBJ2-3, the complete variable domain is DVKVTQSSRYLVKRTGEKVFLECVQDMDHENMFWYRQDPGLGLRLIYFSYDVKMKEKGDIPEGYSVSREKKERFSLILESASTNQTSMYLCASSPTGRGDTQYFGPGTRLTVL.

There are a few counts of this clonotype. The chain uses TRBV20-1 and TRBJ2-3; TRBD2 aligns across 16 bases. Germline V gene sequence: CDR1 DFQATT, CDR2 SNEGSKA (reference sequence). The CDR3 length is 18 residues. Unmatched junction bases numbered 14, after V lost 5 bases and J lost 6 bases. CDR3 DNA: TGCAGTGCTCCCAAATCCGCCGGGACTAGCGGGGGGGTGGATACGCAGTATTTT. Encoded protein: CSAPKSAGTSGGVDTQYF.

This clonotype has more than one count but fewer than ten. The chain has TRBV2 and TRBJ2-2; no reliable D call. V was pared by 5 bases and J by 2 bases, with 9 bases between. Germline V CDR1 and CDR2: SNHLY, FYNNEI. This CDR3 spans 14 amino acids. The CDR3 reads CASSFQRNTGELFF. The CDR3 DNA reads TGTGCCAGCAGTTTCCAGCGAAACACCGGGGAGCTGTTTTTT.

This clonotype was observed many times. The CDR3 here is CASSPYFSGGKSSYNEQFF. Here the CDR3 DNA reads TGCGCCAGCAGCCCTTACTTCTCGGGTGGAAAGAGCTCCTACAATGAGCAGTTCTTC. V and J are TRBV5-1 and TRBJ2-1; D not resolved. This CDR3 has 19 amino acids. Germline loops: CDR1 SGHRS, CDR2 YFSETQ. Trimming took 4 bases from V and 0 from J, leaving 23 bases between them.

There are many counts of this clonotype. This chain joins TRBV20-1 and TRBJ2-3; 13 nucleotides agree with TRBD2. The CDR3 has 15 amino acids. Germline CDR1 reads DFQATT; CDR2 reads SNEGSKA (reference sequence). V dropped 4 bases and J dropped 7; count of bases not matched to a gene: 8. CDR3 in amino acids: CSAITSGGVINTQYF. The CDR3 DNA reads as TGCAGTGCTATTACTAGCGGGGGGGTCATAAATACGCAGTATTTT.

The V gene is TRBV10-3, the J gene TRBJ1-1; D perhaps matches TRBD1 (5 bases). The V and J ends lost 6 bases and 6 bases respectively, with 14 bases between them. Germline V gene lookup returns CDR1 ENHRY and CDR2 SYGVKD. This CDR3 has 13 amino acids. The CDR3 nucleotides read TGTGCCATCAGGGAGGGACCTGTTCCTGAAGCTTTCTTT. Residues: CAIREGPVPEAFF.

This clonotype appeared a few times. This sequence joins TRBV2 and TRBJ2-5; either TRBD1 or TRBD2 may supply D (6 bases each). Germline CDR1 and CDR2: SNHLY and FYNNEI. V dropped 8 bases and J dropped 7 bases, with 14 bases sitting between them. The CDR3 covers 12 residues. The CDR3 sequence: CASLGGSMTQYF. DNA for the CDR3: TGTGCCAGCCTAGGGGGGTCCATGACCCAGTACTTC.

The chain links TRBV27 to TRBJ2-1; no reliable D call. Germline V gene sequence: CDR1 MNHEY, CDR2 SMNVEV (reference sequence). The CDR3 runs 14 residues. Deletions cut 0 bases from V and 2 bases from J, with 5 bases between. The DNA of the CDR3 is TGTGCCAGCAGTTTATCAGCCCCCTACAATGAGCAGTTCTTC. This encodes CASSLSAPYNEQFF.

The sample holds a few counts of this clonotype. The chain joins TRBV21-1 to TRBJ2-7. TRBV21-1 is a known pseudogene. There are 15 residues in the CDR3. The CDR3: CASSNSRRTSYEQYF. CDR3 coding DNA: TGTGCCAGCAGCAACAGTCGGCGAACCTCCTACGAGCAGTACTTC.

Only a few counts were recorded for this clonotype. V and J are TRBV5-1 and TRBJ1-1; TRBD1 matches 8 bases. The V gene's germline CDR1 is SGHRS and CDR2 YFSETQ. V lost 4 bases to trimming and J lost 4 bases; unmatched junction nucleotides: 9. The CDR3 spans 15 residues. The CDR3 region has the DNA TGCGCCAGCAGCCCCCGACAGGGGAGGGTCACTGAAGCTTTCTTT. Protein product: CASSPRQGRVTEAFF.

The genes are TRBV7-9 and TRBJ2-3; no clear D. In germline, CDR1 is SEHNR, CDR2 FQNEAQ (reference sequence). The CDR3 is 12 residues long. The V end lost 5 bases, the J end lost 5 bases, and 8 bases lay between the germline ends. The CDR3 here is CASSPNLDTQYF. The CDR3 DNA reads TGTGCCAGCAGCCCCAACTTAGATACGCAGTATTTT. Supplemented by reference TRBV7-9 and TRBJ2-3, the full variable domain reads DTGVSQNPRHKITKRGQNVTFRCDPISEHNRLYWYRQTLGQGPEFLTYFQNEAQLEKSRLLSDRFSAERPKGSFSTLEIQRTEQGDSAMYLCASSPNLDTQYFGPGTRLTVL.

The chain is built from TRBV7-9 and TRBJ2-1, with 9 bases aligning to TRBD2. V was pared by 3 bases and J by 8 bases, with 17 bases of the junction left unmatched. This CDR3 region has 18 residues. The germline V gene has CDR1 SEHNR and CDR2 FQNEAQ (reference sequence). The DNA for the CDR3 is TGTGCCAGCAGCTTGACCCCCTCGACTAGCGGCCTAATCGATGAGCAGTTCTTC. Translating it yields CASSLTPSTSGLIDEQFF.

This rearrangement joins TRBV28 to TRBJ2-2; D remains ambiguous. The length of the CDR3 is 15 residues. V was cut by 2 bases and J by 1 base, with 8 bases left in between. Germline values: CDR1 MDHEN, CDR2 SYDVKM. The CDR3 protein is CASSLALQNTGELFF. As DNA, the CDR3 is TGTGCCAGCAGTTTAGCACTCCAGAACACCGGGGAGCTGTTTTTT.

This clonotype was recorded many times. The chain links TRBV20-1 to TRBJ1-1; a weak D match, TRBD1 (6 bases). Germline CDR1 DFQATT, CDR2 SNEGSKA (reference sequence). The CDR3 contains 13 residues. The CDR3 sequence is CRTLQGVDTEAFF. CDR3 DNA: TGCAGGACGCTACAGGGTGTCGACACTGAAGCTTTCTTT.

This rearrangement joins TRBV6-2 or TRBV6-3 to TRBJ2-1; D call uncertain. The germline gives CDR1 MNHEY, CDR2 SVGEGT. The CDR3 extends over 11 amino acids. Trimming shortened V by 1 base and J by 10 bases, and 5 bases separated the two germline ends. CDR3 nucleotides: TGTGCCAGCAGTTACTTTCACGAGCAGTTCTTC. Amino acid sequence: CASSYFHEQFF.

This clonotype was detected only a few times. The chain carries TRBV5-3 and TRBJ2-1; 10 nucleotides line up with TRBD2. TRBV5-3 is labeled an ORF, and its function is uncertain. V shed 2 bases and J 2 bases; nucleotides not matched to a gene: 4. CDR3 length equals 16 residues. The CDR3 protein is CARSLTSGGAYNEQFF. The CDR3 DNA is TGTGCCAGAAGCTTAACCAGCGGGGGGGCCTACAATGAGCAGTTCTTC.

This clonotype was seen many times. V is TRBV7-8 and J is TRBJ2-5; 10 positions match TRBD2. The CDR3 totals 13 residues. The ends lost 3 bases at V and 13 bases at J; junction bases unmatched: 8. CDR1 is SGHVS, CDR2 FQNEAQ, per germline. DNA of the CDR3: TGTGCCAGCAGCTTGACTAGCGGGCCCGGGGTGTACTTC. It specifies CASSLTSGPGVYF.

This clonotype was seen more than once but under ten times. The rearrangement joins TRBV6-5 to TRBJ1-1, with 7 positions matching TRBD1. The CDR3 extends over 16 amino acids. Trimming at V came to 5 bases and at J to 0 bases, leaving 9 bases not matched to a gene. The germline V gene has CDR1 MNHEY and CDR2 SVGAGI. This CDR3 reads CASSHIRRGLNTEAFF. In DNA form, the CDR3 reads TGTGCCAGCAGTCACATCCGCAGGGGGTTGAACACTGAAGCTTTCTTT.

This clonotype came up many times. The genes are TRBV12-3 or TRBV12-4 and TRBJ2-3; perhaps TRBD1 as D (6 bases). The V end was cut by 7 bases, the J end by 2 bases, with 10 bases between. CDR3 size: 13 residues. This CDR3 is CASTRTATDTQYF. The CDR3 DNA reads TGTGCCAGCACCCGGACAGCCACAGATACGCAGTATTTT.

The DNA for the CDR3 is TGCAGCGTTGGGAGGGACCTCGCCGGGGAGCTGTTTTTT. This gives the protein CSVGRDLAGELFF. V gene TRBV29-1 combines with J gene TRBJ2-2; perhaps TRBD2 as D (6 bases). This CDR3 is built from 13 residues. CDR1 is SQVTM and CDR2 is ANQGSEA in the germline V gene. Deletions cut 4 bases from V and 6 bases from J, with 12 bases between.

The chain combines TRBV10-3 with TRBJ1-1; D is uncertain. CDR1 and CDR2 (germline): ENHRY, SYGVKD. Trimming pared 8 bases from V and 0 bases from J, leaving 13 bases between. CDR3 length equals 14 residues. CDR3 region: CAIGEQRMNTEAFF. The CDR3, as DNA: TGTGCCATCGGAGAACAGCGAATGAACACTGAAGCTTTCTTT.

V usage is TRBV5-5 and J usage is TRBJ2-3; unclear D gene. The CDR3 has 16 residues. Germline CDR1 is SGHKS and CDR2 is YYEKEE (reference sequence). Deletions cut 1 base from V and 0 bases from J, with 12 bases between. This chain's CDR3 is CASSLYVSPSTDTQYF. The CDR3 coding sequence is TGTGCCAGCAGCTTGTATGTCAGCCCTAGCACAGATACGCAGTATTTT.

The V and J genes are TRBV20-1 and TRBJ2-7, with unresolved D. Trimming shortened V by 4 bases and J by 2 bases, and 15 bases separated the two germline ends. Looked up from germline, CDR1 is DFQATT and CDR2 is SNEGSKA (reference sequence). This CDR3 region has 14 residues. The CDR3 DNA reads as TGCAGTGCTATTGGGCTGGACCGAACCTACGAGCAGTACTTC. Protein sequence: CSAIGLDRTYEQYF.

Only a few counts were recorded for this clonotype. The gene calls are TRBV7-7 and TRBJ2-5, with 11 bases matching TRBD2. V shed 5 bases and J 3 bases; nucleotides not matched to a gene: 8. In germline, CDR1 is SSHAT, CDR2 FNYEAQ (reference sequence). The CDR3 totals 16 residues. The chain's CDR3 is CASSPRYSGGEETQYF. In nucleotides, the CDR3 is TGTGCCAGCAGCCCGCGCTATAGCGGGGGGGAAGAGACCCAGTACTTC.

The CDR3 DNA follows: TGTGCCAGCAGTGAGTGGGGAGGGGTGACAGATACGCAGTATTTT. Translation: CASSEWGGVTDTQYF. This sequence joins TRBV2 and TRBJ2-3; 7 bases align to TRBD2. V was clipped by 3 bases and J by 3 bases; unmatched bases: 6. The germline CDR1 and CDR2 sequences are SNHLY and FYNNEI. This CDR3 comprises 15 residues.

The rearrangement uses TRBV9 and TRBJ1-1, with D perhaps TRBD1 (6 bases). The CDR3 is 16 amino acids. Germline V lookup: CDR1 SGDLS, CDR2 YYNGEE. Trimming cost V 3 bases and J 0 bases, with 15 bases left between them. The CDR3 DNA sequence: TGTGCCAGCAGCGCCCGGAGCACAGGGTTGAACACTGAAGCTTTCTTT. Translated, it gives CASSARSTGLNTEAFF.

This clonotype was counted between two and nine times. V gene TRBV6-2 or TRBV6-3 combines with J gene TRBJ2-4; D is possibly TRBD1 (6 bases). This CDR3 has 15 residues. V was clipped by 0 bases and J by 8 bases, with 14 bases between them. The germline gives CDR1 MNHEY, CDR2 SVGEGT. CDR3 residues: CASSYSIPGADIQYF. The DNA of the CDR3 is TGTGCCAGCAGTTACTCGATTCCAGGGGCCGACATTCAGTACTTC.

This clonotype was counted at least ten times. This sequence joins TRBV10-3 and TRBJ2-1, with unresolved D. From germline, CDR1 is ENHRY and CDR2 SYGVKD. This CDR3 comprises 13 residues. V lost 2 bases and J 5 bases, leaving 7 bases between the germline ends. Written as DNA, the CDR3 is TGTGCCATCAGTGAGGCAGGCCACAATGAGCAGTTCTTC. Amino acids: CAISEAGHNEQFF.